This T cell receptor beta chain came from a study of blood T cell repertoires in COVID-19. V dropped 2 bases and J dropped 0 bases, with 8 bases sitting between them. CDR1 and CDR2 from the germline V gene are SGDLS and YYNGEE. The CDR3 has 15 residues. Data came from immunoSEQ multiplex PCR; TCRdb stores just in-frame clones and leaves some out. Counted here are 60,000 to 70,000 clones, 85% occurring once; the ten biggest clones make up 2.5% to 3.5%. This receptor was obtained from a man older than 75 with acute or convalescent COVID-19. The sequencing sample was made of peripheral blood. The V call is TRBV9, the J call TRBJ2-2; D gene uncertain. The CDR3 sequence: CASSVVATNTGELFF. The CDR3, as DNA: TGTGCCAGCAGCGTCGTCGCTACGAACACCGGGGAGCTGTTTTTT.